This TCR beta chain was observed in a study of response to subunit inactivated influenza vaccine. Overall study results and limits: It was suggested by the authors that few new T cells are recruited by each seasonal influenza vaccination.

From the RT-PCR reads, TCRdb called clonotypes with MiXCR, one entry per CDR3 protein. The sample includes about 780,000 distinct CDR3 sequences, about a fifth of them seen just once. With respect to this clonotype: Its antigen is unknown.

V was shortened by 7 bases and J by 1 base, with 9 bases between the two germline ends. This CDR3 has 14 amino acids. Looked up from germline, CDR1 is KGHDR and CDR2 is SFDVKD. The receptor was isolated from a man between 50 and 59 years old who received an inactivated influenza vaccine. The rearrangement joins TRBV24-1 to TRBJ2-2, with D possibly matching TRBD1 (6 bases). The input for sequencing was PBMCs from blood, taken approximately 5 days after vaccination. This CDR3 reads CATRQQGNTGELFF. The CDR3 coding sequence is TGTGCCACCAGGCAACAGGGGAACACCGGGGAGCTGTTTTTT.